These T cell receptor beta chains were read from a single sample in a study of blood T cell repertoires in COVID-19. Method: immunoSEQ multiplex PCR; TCRdb's copy keeps in-frame clones and lacks some. The sample includes 150,000 to 200,000 clones, 88% seen only once; the top ten take approximately 6%. Specimen: peripheral blood. Receptors were obtained from a man in his forties or fifties with active or convalescent COVID-19. Each CDR3 is given with its conserved first and last residue. A D gene is named only where the DNA matches it firmly. The size entry is marked missing in some rows and otherwise reads once, few, many or a size class.

size	J	V	D	CDR3	DNA
-	TRBJ1-4	TRBV11-3	TRBD1	CASSLASGTGGNEKLFF	TGTGCCAGCAGCCTCGCATCTGGGACAGGGGGCAATGAAAAACTGTTTTTT
once	TRBJ2-6	TRBV7-3	-	CASSPTGPGANVLTF	TGTGCCAGCAGCCCTACAGGGCCCGGGGCCAACGTCCTGACTTTC
-	TRBJ1-6	TRBV4-1	TRBD1	CASSAPAGTGYNSPLHF	TGCGCCAGCAGCGCACCAGCCGGGACAGGGTATAATTCACCCCTCCACTTT
-	TRBJ2-2	TRBV19	TRBD2	CASSSPGGTGELFF	TGTGCCAGTAGTAGCCCCGGGGGGACCGGGGAGCTGTTTTTT
-	TRBJ2-1	TRBV24-1	TRBD1	CATSDPGQGGEQFF	TGTGCCACCAGTGATCCGGGACAGGGGGGTGAGCAGTTCTTC
few	TRBJ2-7	TRBV4-1	-	CASSQEWTERSKQYF	TGCGCCAGCAGCCAAGAATGGACAGAGCGCTCAAAGCAGTACTTC
-	TRBJ2-2	TRBV2	TRBD2	CASSRTSGSSGELFF	TGTGCCAGCAGTCGGACTAGCGGGAGTTCAGGGGAGCTGTTTTTT
few	TRBJ1-1	TRBV19	-	CASRLGGTEAFF	TGTGCCAGTAGGCTAGGGGGCACTGAAGCTTTCTTT
-	TRBJ1-5	TRBV27	-	CASSPQGMINQPQHF	TGTGCCAGCAGTCCTCAGGGAATGATCAATCAGCCCCAGCATTTT
-	TRBJ2-5	TRBV2	-	CASRVADETQYF	TGTGCCAGCAGGGTGGCGGATGAGACCCAGTACTTC
-	TRBJ2-5	TRBV10-3	TRBD2	CAISSGLQETQYF	TGTGCCATCAGTTCGGGACTACAGGAGACCCAGTACTTC
-	TRBJ1-3	TRBV28	-	CASSLAGVEKNTIYF	TGTGCCAGCAGTTTAGCAGGGGTTGAGAAAAACACCATATATTTT
-	TRBJ2-1	TRBV11-3	TRBD1	CASSPRQGKPTEQFF	TGTGCCAGCAGCCCCCGACAGGGTAAGCCCACTGAGCAGTTCTTC
-	TRBJ2-1	TRBV5-6	-	CASSVTEPKNNEQFF	TGTGCCAGCAGCGTTACCGAGCCGAAAAACAATGAGCAGTTCTTC
-	TRBJ1-2	TRBV19	TRBD1	CASSLPGTAYGYTF	TGTGCCAGTAGTCTCCCCGGGACAGCCTATGGCTACACCTTC
few	TRBJ2-7	TRBV5-1	TRBD1	CASSASGGSYEQYF	TGCGCCAGCAGCGCCTCAGGGGGTTCCTACGAGCAGTACTTC
few	TRBJ2-3	TRBV20-1	-	CSARGEDTQYF	TGCAGTGCTAGAGGAGAGGATACGCAGTATTTT
-	TRBJ2-1	TRBV3-1/TRBV3-2	-	CASSSPPSYNEQFF	TGTGCCAGCTCTAGCCCCCCCTCCTACAATGAGCAGTTCTTC
-	TRBJ2-5	TRBV19	-	CASKDSQETQYF	TGTGCCAGCAAAGACAGCCAAGAGACCCAGTACTTC
-	TRBJ1-1	TRBV10-3	TRBD1	CAISTGSNTEAFF	TGTGCCATTTCGACAGGGTCAAACACTGAAGCTTTCTTT
-	TRBJ2-2	TRBV15	-	CATSRDRVSANTGELFF	TGTGCCACCAGCAGAGATCGGGTCAGTGCGAACACCGGGGAGCTGTTTTTT
-	TRBJ2-1	TRBV9	TRBD2	CASSARLAAVNEQFF	TGTGCCAGCAGCGCGCGACTAGCGGCGGTCAATGAGCAGTTCTTC
-	TRBJ1-4	TRBV2	-	CASSARVTNEKLFF	TGTGCCAGCAGTGCCAGGGTCACTAATGAAAAACTGTTTTTT
-	TRBJ1-2	TRBV28	-	CASNSDTGPYNYGYTF	TGTGCCAGCAATTCAGATACAGGCCCTTACAACTATGGCTACACCTTC
-	TRBJ2-7	TRBV6-4	TRBD1	CASTPGRDSYEQYF	TGTGCCAGCACCCCGGGTCGGGACAGCTACGAGCAGTACTTC
-	TRBJ2-5	TRBV18	TRBD2	CASSNNWGGETQYF	TGTGCCAGCTCCAACAACTGGGGGGGAGAGACCCAGTACTTC
-	TRBJ1-3	TRBV9	TRBD1	CASSYGDREAGNTIYF	TGTGCCAGCAGCTATGGGGACAGGGAAGCGGGAAACACCATATATTTT
-	TRBJ2-7	TRBV2	-	CASRRQGLEQYF	TGTGCCAGCAGGAGACAGGGACTCGAGCAGTACTTC
-	TRBJ1-1	TRBV10-3	-	CAISVGQNTEAFF	TGTGCCATCAGTGTGGGACAGAACACTGAAGCTTTCTTT
-	TRBJ2-1	TRBV7-3	-	CASSLGDMGDEQFF	TGTGCCAGCAGCTTAGGGGACATGGGAGATGAGCAGTTCTTC
-	TRBJ1-2	TRBV28	-	CASGLGNRDYGYTF	TGTGCCAGCGGATTAGGAAACCGGGACTATGGCTACACCTTC